This paragraph reports one T cell receptor beta chain. Antigen: not known. This sample includes further DNA sequences coding for the same CDR3. The source of the sample is a study of PD-1 blockade in classical Hodgkin lymphoma. Broader study findings: A reduction in baseline TCR diversity was reportedly seen in newly diagnosed patients relative to healthy donors. Prior therapy or disease activity may underlie the repertoire differences, whose causes remain undefined. Those achieving complete response showed baseline diversity like newly diagnosed patients. Patients with an early start, nivolumab under 1 year after ASCT, were excluded.

Libraries were prepared by immunoSEQ multiplex PCR; TCRdb keeps only in-frame clonotypes and omits some of them. Of about 13,000 clones in the sample, roughly 90% are singletons; the top ten hold roughly 22%. Every patient had relapsed following autologous stem cell transplantation, and cohorts differed in brentuximab vedotin exposure. Between the trimmed V and J ends, which lost 1 base and 0 bases, there was a span of 12 bases. The CDR3 consists of 17 residues. Germline V CDR1 and CDR2: LGHNT, FRNRAP. The sequenced sample was peripheral blood mononuclear cells (PBMCs), obtained at baseline. The chain recombines TRBV12-5 with TRBJ1-4; D is uncertain. This TCR derives from a human donor with classical Hodgkin lymphoma. The CDR3, as DNA: TGTGCTAGTGGTTTGGGACGCCCGAAGGCAACTAATGAAAAACTGTTTTTT. Its protein product is CASGLGRPKATNEKLFF.